These 3 T cell receptor beta chains were sequenced from one sample in a study of blood T cell repertoires in COVID-19. Clones were sequenced by immunoSEQ multiplex PCR, and TCRdb holds only the in-frame ones, with some missing. Of around 130,000 clones in the sample, approximately 77% are singletons; the top ten hold over 7%. Sequenced: peripheral blood. The receptors were gathered from a human donor in a cohort sampled during active COVID-19.

The rearrangement links TRBV6-6 to TRBJ2-7; 9 positions agree with TRBD1. Germline V gives CDR1 MNHNY, CDR2 SVGAGI (reference sequence). V dropped 5 bases and J dropped 7; count of bases not matched to a gene: 3. The CDR3 extends over 12 amino acids. CDR3 sequence (DNA): TGTGCCAGCAGTGACAGGGGGGAGGAGCAGTACTTC. Translation: CASSDRGEEQYF.

The CDR3 DNA reads as TGTGCCTGGAGCATGACAGGGGGCACTGAAGCTTTCTTT. It translates to CAWSMTGGTEAFF. The chain has TRBV30 and TRBJ1-1; 9 positions agree with TRBD1. V gave up 3 bases and J gave up 4 bases; unmatched junction bases: 3. This CDR3 is 13 amino acids long. The germline CDR1 and CDR2 sequences are GTSNPN and SVGIG (reference sequence).

The chain employs TRBV11-2 and TRBJ1-3; 9 positions agree with TRBD1. Germline assignment: CDR1 SGHAT and CDR2 FQNNGV. V lost 4 bases, J lost 1 base, and 5 bases stayed unmatched. This CDR3 is built from 16 residues. CDR3 bases: TGTGCCAGCAGCTCCAGGACAGGGGAGTCTGGAAACACCATATATTTT. Its translation is CASSSRTGESGNTIYF.